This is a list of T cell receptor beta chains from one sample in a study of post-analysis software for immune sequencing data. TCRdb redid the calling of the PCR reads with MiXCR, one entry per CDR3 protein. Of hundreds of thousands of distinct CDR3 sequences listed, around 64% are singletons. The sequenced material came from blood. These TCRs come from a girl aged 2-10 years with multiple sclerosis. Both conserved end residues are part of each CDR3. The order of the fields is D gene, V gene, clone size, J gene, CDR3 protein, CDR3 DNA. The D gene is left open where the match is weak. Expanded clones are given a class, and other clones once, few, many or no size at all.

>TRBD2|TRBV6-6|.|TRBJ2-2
CASSNGLVAGELFF
TGTGCCAGCAGTAACGGACTAGTCGCCGGGGAGCTGTTTTTT
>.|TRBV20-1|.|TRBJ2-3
CSARDQDLPPTSQYF
TGCAGTGCTAGAGATCAGGACCTACCGCCGACGTCGCAGTATTTT
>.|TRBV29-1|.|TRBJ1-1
CSSSGRLNTEAFF
TGCAGCTCCTCTGGGCGGTTGAACACTGAAGCTTTCTTT
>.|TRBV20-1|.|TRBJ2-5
CSVGDSLTETQYF
TGCAGTGTAGGAGACAGCTTAACGGAGACCCAGTACTTC
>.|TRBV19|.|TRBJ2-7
CASSIIWGHEQYF
TGTGCCAGTAGTATAATCTGGGGACACGAGCAGTACTTC
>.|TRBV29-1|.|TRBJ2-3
CSVGRLLTDTQYF
TGCAGCGTTGGGCGACTCCTCACAGATACGCAGTATTTT
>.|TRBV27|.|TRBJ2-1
CASSLKARALFGEQFF
TGTGCCAGCAGTTTAAAGGCCAGGGCCCTCTTCGGTGAGCAGTTCTTC
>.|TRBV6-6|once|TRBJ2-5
CAGSYSTGVGETQYF
TGTGCCGGCAGTTACTCGACGGGGGTCGGAGAGACCCAGTACTTC
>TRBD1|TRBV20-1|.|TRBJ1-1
CSAKDRGAEAFF
TGCAGTGCCAAGGACAGGGGGGCTGAAGCTTTCTTT
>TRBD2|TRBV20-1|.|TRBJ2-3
CSANRASGFTDTQYF
TGCAGTGCAAACCGGGCTAGCGGCTTCACAGATACGCAGTATTTT
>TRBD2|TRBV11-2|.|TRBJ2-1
CASSLFPLLAGDREVSWHEQFF
TGTGCCAGCAGCTTATTTCCGCTTCTAGCGGGAGATCGTGAAGTCTCCTGGCATGAGCAGTTCTTC
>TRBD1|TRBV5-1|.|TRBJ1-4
CASSLTGVNEKLFF
TGCGCCAGCAGCTTAACAGGGGTGAATGAAAAACTGTTTTTT
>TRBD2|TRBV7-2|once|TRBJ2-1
CASSSGGGLFPYNEQFF
TGCGCCAGCAGCTCAGGCGGGGGACTATTCCCTTACAATGAGCAGTTCTTC
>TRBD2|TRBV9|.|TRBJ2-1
CASSALGGGLARSYNEQFF
TGTGCCAGCAGCGCCCTAGGGGGTGGACTAGCGCGCTCCTACAATGAGCAGTTCTTC
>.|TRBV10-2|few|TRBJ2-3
CASSEGAGSTDTQYF
TGCGCCAGCAGTGAGGGTGCGGGAAGTACAGATACGCAGTATTTT
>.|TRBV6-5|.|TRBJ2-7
CASSYSTGSSYEQYF
TGTGCCAGCAGTTACTCGACAGGTTCCTCCTACGAGCAGTACTTC
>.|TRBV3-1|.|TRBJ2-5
CASSQDFTGEYQETQYF
TGTGCCAGCAGCCAAGATTTTACGGGGGAGTACCAAGAGACCCAGTACTTC